The TCR beta chain described here comes from a study of human T cells and chemical hapten exposure. This clonotype appeared a few times. TCRdb independently ran MiXCR on the RACE reads; one entry per CDR3 protein. Of approximately 86,000 distinct CDR3 sequences listed, approximately 11% are singletons. The CDR3 sequence is 15 residues long. The ends were cut back, 2 bases at V and 6 bases at J, with 14 bases in the middle. The germline V gene encodes CDR1 SEHNR and CDR2 FQNEAQ (reference sequence). As for time point: patch test 3, about 24 weeks after DPC sensitization. Treatment noted: therapeutic diphenylcyclopropenone sensitization with weekly scalp DPC.

This chain uses TRBV7-9 with TRBJ2-1, with D perhaps matching TRBD2 (6 bases). This TCR was sampled from a woman aged 25-40 years with alopecia areata. Some clones in this sample may be carry-over from other donors' samples. The sample was whole blood, taken in connection with sensitization to the hapten diphenylcyclopropenone (DPC). CDR3 sequence reads: CASSLKTSRINEQFF. CDR3 nucleotide sequence: TGTGCCAGCAGCTTAAAGACTAGTCGGATCAATGAGCAGTTCTTC.